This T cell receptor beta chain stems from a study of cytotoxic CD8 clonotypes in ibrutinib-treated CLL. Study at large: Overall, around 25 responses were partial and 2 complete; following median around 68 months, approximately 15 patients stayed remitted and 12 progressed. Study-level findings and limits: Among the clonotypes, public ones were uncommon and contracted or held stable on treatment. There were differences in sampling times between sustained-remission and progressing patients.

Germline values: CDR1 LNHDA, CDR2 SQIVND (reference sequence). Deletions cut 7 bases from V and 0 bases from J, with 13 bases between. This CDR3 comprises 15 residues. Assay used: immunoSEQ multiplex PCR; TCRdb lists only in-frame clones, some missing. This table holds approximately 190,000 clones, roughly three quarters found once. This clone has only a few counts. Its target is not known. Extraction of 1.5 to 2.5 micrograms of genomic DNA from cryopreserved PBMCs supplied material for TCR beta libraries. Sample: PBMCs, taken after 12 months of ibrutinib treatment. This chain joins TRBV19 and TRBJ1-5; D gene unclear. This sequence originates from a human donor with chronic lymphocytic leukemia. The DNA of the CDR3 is TGTGCCAGTAAAATGGCAGGACGTAGCAATCAGCCCCAGCATTTT. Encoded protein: CASKMAGRSNQPQHF.